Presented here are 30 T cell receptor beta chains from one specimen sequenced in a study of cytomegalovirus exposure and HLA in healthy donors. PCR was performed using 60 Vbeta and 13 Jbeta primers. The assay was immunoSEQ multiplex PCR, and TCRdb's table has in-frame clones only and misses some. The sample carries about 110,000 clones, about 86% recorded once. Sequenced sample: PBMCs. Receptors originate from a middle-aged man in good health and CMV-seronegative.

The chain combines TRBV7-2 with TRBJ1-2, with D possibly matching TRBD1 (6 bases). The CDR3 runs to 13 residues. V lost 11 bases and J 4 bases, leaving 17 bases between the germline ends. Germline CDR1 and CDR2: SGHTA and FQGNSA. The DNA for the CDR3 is TGTGCCTCCCGAACGGCAGGGGTCTATGGCTACACCTTC. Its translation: CASRTAGVYGYTF.

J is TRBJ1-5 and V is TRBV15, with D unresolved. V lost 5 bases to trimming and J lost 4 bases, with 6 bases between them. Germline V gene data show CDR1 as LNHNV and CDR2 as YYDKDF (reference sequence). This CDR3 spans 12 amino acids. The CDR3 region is CATSELNQPQHF. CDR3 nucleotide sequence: TGTGCCACCAGCGAGTTAAATCAGCCCCAGCATTTT.

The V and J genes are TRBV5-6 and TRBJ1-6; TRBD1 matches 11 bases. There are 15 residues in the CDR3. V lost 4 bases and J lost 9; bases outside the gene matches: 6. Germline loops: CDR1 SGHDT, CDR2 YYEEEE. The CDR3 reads CASSGGQGASSPLHF. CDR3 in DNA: TGTGCCAGCAGCGGAGGACAGGGGGCGAGTTCACCCCTCCACTTT.

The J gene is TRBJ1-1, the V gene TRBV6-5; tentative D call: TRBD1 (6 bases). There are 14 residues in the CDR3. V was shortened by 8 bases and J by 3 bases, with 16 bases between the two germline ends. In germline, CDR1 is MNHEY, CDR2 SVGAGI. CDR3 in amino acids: CASSRGGMDTEAFF. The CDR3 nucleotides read TGTGCCAGCTCTAGGGGGGGTATGGACACTGAAGCTTTCTTT.

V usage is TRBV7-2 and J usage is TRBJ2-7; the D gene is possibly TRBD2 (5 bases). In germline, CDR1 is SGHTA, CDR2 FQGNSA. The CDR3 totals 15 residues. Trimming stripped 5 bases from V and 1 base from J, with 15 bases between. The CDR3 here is CASSNPIGRSYEQYF. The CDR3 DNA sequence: TGTGCCAGCAGCAACCCTATAGGGAGATCCTACGAGCAGTACTTC.

CDR3 amino acids: CASSSIGQEGFYGYTF. In DNA, the CDR3 is TGTGCCAGCAGTTCGATAGGACAGGAGGGATTCTATGGCTACACCTTC. The chain is built from TRBV27 and TRBJ1-2, with TRBD1 matching 7 bases. The V gene's germline CDR1 is MNHEY and CDR2 SMNVEV (reference sequence). Germline trimming cut 4 bases from V and 4 bases from J; bases unmatched to any gene: 12. This CDR3 contains 16 residues.

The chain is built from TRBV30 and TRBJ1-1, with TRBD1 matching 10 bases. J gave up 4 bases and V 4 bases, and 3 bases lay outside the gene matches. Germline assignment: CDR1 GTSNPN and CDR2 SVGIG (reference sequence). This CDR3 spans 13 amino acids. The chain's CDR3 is CAWMGTGVTEAFF. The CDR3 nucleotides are TGTGCCTGGATGGGGACAGGGGTCACTGAAGCTTTCTTT.

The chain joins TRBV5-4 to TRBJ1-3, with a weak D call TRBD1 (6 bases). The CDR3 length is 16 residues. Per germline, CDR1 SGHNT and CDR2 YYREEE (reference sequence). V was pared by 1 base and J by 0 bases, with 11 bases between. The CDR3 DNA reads TGTGCCAGCAGCTTGACAGGGACTAACTCTGGAAACACCATATATTTT. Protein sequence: CASSLTGTNSGNTIYF.

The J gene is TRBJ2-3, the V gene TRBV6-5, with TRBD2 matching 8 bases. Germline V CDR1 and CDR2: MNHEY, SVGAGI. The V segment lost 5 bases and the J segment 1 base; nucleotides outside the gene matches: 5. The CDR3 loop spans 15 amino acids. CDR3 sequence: CASSLGGAGTDTQYF. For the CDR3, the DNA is TGTGCCAGCAGTCTCGGGGGGGCGGGCACAGATACGCAGTATTTT.

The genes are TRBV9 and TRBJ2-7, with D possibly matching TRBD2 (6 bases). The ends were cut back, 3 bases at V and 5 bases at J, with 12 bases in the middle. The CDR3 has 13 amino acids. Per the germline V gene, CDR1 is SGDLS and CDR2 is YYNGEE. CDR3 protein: CASSGAGSNEQYF. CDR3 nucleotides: TGTGCCAGCAGCGGGGCGGGGAGCAACGAGCAGTACTTC.

The CDR3 sequence: CASRAPLPYNEQFF. Here the CDR3 DNA reads TGTGCCAGCAGAGCGCCTTTACCCTACAATGAGCAGTTCTTC. The chain carries TRBV28 and TRBJ2-1; D unclear. Trimming pared 6 bases from V and 2 bases from J, leaving 11 bases between. The CDR3 is made up of 14 amino acids. Germline V CDR1 and CDR2: MDHEN, SYDVKM.

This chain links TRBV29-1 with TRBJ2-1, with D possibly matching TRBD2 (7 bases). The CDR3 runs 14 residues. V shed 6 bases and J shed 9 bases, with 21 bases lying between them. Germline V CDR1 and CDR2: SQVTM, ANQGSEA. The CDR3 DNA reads TGCAGCGTCGGGGCGGGGGCAAGCTTAGGTGAGCAGTTCTTC. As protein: CSVGAGASLGEQFF.

In nucleotides, the CDR3 is TGCGCCAGCAGCTTTCGGACATTACAAGAGACCCAGTACTTC. Translated, it gives CASSFRTLQETQYF. The rearrangement uses TRBV5-1 and TRBJ2-5; tentative D call: TRBD1 (5 bases). Deletions cut 2 bases from V and 2 bases from J, with 10 bases between. Germline V CDR1 and CDR2: SGHRS, YFSETQ. This CDR3 has 14 amino acids. Full variable domain (outside the CDR3, taken from reference TRBV5-1 and TRBJ2-5): KAGVTQTPRYLIKTRGQQVTLSCSPISGHRSVSWYQQTPGQGLQFLFEYFSETQRNKGNFPGRFSGRQFSNSRSEMNVSTLELGDSALYLCASSFRTLQETQYFGPGTRLLVL.

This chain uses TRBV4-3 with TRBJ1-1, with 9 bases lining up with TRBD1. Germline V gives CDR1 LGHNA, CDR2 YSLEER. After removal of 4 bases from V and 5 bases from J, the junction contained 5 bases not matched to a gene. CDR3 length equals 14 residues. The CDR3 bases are TGCGCCAGCAGCCGAGTGGACAGGGGAACTGAAGCTTTCTTT. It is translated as CASSRVDRGTEAFF.

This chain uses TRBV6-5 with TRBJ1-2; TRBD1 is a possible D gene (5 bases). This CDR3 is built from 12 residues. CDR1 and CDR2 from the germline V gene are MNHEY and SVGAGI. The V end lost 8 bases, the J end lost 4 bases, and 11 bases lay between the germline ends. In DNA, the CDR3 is TGTGCCAGCCTCGACAGAAGCTATGGCTACACCTTC. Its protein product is CASLDRSYGYTF.

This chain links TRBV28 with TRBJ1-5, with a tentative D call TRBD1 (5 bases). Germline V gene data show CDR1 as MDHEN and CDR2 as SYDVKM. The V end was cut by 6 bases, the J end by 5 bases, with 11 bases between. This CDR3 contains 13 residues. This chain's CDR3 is CASRVTGYQPQHF. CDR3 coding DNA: TGTGCCAGCAGGGTAACAGGATATCAGCCCCAGCATTTT. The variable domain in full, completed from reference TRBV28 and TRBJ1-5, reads DVKVTQSSRYLVKRTGEKVFLECVQDMDHENMFWYRQDPGLGLRLIYFSYDVKMKEKGDIPEGYSVSREKKERFSLILESASTNQTSMYLCASRVTGYQPQHFGDGTRLSIL.

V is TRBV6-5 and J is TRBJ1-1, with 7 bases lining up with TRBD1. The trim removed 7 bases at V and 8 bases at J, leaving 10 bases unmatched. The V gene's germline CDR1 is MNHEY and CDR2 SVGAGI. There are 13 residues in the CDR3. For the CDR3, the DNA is TGTGCCAGCATGTGGGCCCCACAGGGGGAAGCTTTCTTT. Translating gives CASMWAPQGEAFF.

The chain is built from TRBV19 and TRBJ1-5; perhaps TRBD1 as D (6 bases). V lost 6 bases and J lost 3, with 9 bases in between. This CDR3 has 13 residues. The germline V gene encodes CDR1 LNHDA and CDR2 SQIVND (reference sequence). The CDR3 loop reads CASRWTVNQPQHF. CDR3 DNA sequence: TGTGCCAGTAGATGGACAGTCAATCAGCCCCAGCATTTT.

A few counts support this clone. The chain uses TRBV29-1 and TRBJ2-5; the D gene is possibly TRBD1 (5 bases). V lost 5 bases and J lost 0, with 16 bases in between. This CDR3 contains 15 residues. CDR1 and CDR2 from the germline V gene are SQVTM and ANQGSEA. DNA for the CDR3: TGCAGCGTTCTAGACAGTCCCGAGAACCAAGAGACCCAGTACTTC. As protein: CSVLDSPENQETQYF.

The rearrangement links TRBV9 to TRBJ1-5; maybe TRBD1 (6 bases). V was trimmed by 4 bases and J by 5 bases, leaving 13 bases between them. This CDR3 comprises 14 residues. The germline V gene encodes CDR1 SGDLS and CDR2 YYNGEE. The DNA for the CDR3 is TGTGCCAGCAGCTTTGGACAGATTGATCAGCCCCAGCATTTT. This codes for CASSFGQIDQPQHF.

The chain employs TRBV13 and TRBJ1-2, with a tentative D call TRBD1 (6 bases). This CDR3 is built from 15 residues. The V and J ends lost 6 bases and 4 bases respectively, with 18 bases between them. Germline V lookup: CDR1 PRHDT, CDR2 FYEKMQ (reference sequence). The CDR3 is CASREQGGSVYGYTF. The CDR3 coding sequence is TGTGCCAGCAGGGAGCAAGGGGGTTCGGTCTATGGCTACACCTTC.

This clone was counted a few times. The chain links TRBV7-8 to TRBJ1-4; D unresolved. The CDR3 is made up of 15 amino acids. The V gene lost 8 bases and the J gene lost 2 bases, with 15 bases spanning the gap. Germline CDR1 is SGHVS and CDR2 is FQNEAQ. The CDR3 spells CASASRRFTNEKLFF. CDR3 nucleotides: TGTGCCAGCGCTTCCCGGAGGTTCACTAATGAAAAACTGTTTTTT.

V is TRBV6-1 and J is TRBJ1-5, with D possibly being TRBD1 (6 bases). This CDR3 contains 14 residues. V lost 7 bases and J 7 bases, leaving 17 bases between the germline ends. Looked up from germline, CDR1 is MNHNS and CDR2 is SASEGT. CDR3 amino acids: CASTTTGFEQPQHF. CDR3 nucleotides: TGTGCCAGCACCACCACAGGGTTCGAGCAGCCCCAGCATTTT.

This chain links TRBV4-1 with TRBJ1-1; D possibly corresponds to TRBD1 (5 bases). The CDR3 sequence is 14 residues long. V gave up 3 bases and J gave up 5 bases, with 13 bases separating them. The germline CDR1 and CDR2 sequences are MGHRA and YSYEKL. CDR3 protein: CASSQIDSRTEAFF. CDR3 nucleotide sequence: TGCGCCAGCAGCCAGATTGACAGCCGGACTGAAGCTTTCTTT.

CDR3 coding DNA: TGTGCCAGCAGTTCACAGGGGGAGGCTCAGCCCCAGCATTTT. Its translation is CASSSQGEAQPQHF. The rearrangement links TRBV7-9 to TRBJ1-5, with 8 positions matching TRBD1. The CDR3 has 14 residues. Germline trimming cut 6 bases from V and 6 bases from J; bases unmatched to any gene: 7. Germline CDR1 is SEHNR and CDR2 is FQNEAQ (reference sequence).

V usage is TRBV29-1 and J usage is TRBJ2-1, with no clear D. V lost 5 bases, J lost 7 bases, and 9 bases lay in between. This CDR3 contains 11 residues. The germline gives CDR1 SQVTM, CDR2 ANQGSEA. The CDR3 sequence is CSVFLENEQFF. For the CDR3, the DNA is TGCAGCGTTTTCCTAGAAAATGAGCAGTTCTTC.

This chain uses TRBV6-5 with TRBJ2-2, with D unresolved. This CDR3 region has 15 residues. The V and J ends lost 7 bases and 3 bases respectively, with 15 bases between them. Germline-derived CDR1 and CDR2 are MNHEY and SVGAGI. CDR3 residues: CASTLTLPDTGELFF. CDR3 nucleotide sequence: TGTGCCAGCACCCTGACACTTCCTGACACCGGGGAGCTGTTTTTT.

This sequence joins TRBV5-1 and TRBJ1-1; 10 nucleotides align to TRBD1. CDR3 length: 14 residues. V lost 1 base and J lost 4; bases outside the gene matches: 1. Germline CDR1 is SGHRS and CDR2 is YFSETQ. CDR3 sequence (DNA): TGCGCCAGCAGCTTGAGGACAGGGGGCACTGAAGCTTTCTTT. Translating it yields CASSLRTGGTEAFF.

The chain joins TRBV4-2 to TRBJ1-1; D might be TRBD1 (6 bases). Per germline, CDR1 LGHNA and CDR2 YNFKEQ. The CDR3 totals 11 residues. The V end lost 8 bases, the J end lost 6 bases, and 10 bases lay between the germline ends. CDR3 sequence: CASGEGAEAFF. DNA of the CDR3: TGTGCCAGCGGGGAGGGGGCTGAAGCTTTCTTT.

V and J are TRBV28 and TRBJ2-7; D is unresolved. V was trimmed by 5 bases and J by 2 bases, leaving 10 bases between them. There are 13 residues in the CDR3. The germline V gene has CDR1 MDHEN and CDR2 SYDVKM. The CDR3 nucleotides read TGTGCCAGCAGTCTGATGACTCCCTACGAGCAGTACTTC. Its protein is CASSLMTPYEQYF. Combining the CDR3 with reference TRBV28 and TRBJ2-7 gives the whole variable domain DVKVTQSSRYLVKRTGEKVFLECVQDMDHENMFWYRQDPGLGLRLIYFSYDVKMKEKGDIPEGYSVSREKKERFSLILESASTNQTSMYLCASSLMTPYEQYFGPGTRLTVT.